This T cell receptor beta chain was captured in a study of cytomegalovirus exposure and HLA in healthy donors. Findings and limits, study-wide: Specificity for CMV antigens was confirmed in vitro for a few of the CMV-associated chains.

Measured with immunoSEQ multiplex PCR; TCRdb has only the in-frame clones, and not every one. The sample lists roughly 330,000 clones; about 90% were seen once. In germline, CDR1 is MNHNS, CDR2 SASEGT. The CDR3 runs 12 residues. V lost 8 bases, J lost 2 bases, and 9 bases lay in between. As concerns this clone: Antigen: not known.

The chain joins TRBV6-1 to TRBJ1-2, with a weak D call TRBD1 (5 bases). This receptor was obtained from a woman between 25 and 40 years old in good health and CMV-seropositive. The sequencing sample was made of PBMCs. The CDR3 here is CASAGANYGYTF. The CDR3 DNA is TGTGCCAGCGCCGGGGCCAACTATGGCTACACCTTC.